These T cell receptor beta chains were read from a single sample in a study of cytomegalovirus exposure and HLA in healthy donors. Profiling relied on immunoSEQ multiplex PCR, and the TCRdb table lists in-frame clones only, not all of them. The repertoire holds some 110,000 clones, with under 80% as singletons. The sample consisted of PBMCs. These receptors originate from a woman aged 55-69 years in good health and CMV-seropositive. CDR3s leave out the opening cysteine and the closing phenylalanine or tryptophan. The listing skips clone size in some rows; elsewhere it reads once, few, many or a size class.

V	size	J	CDR3
TRBV7-9	-	TRBJ2-7	ASSLEDPGTSYEQY
TRBV7-2	-	TRBJ1-2	ASSPGQGPYGYT
TRBV6-5	-	TRBJ2-3	ASSPPGGSDTQY
TRBV19	-	TRBJ2-4	ASSIEYSVELKNIQY
TRBV19	-	TRBJ2-3	ASRTFTSGPKY
TRBV4-3	-	TRBJ2-5	ASSQELAGGSETQY
TRBV7-6	-	TRBJ2-3	ASSLRTDRTDTQY
TRBV27	once	TRBJ2-1	ASSPSPLAGLYNEQF
TRBV6-1	-	TRBJ1-1	ASSRDRDMNTEAF
TRBV5-1	few	TRBJ2-5	ASSTPVVGRVETQY
TRBV18	-	TRBJ2-6	ASSPPSGGVRGANVLT
TRBV28	-	TRBJ1-3	ASSLGTGLGNTIY
TRBV4-1	-	TRBJ2-3	ASSQEAGGPSNRFSTDTQY
TRBV19	-	TRBJ2-4	ASSDTGTRNIQY
TRBV7-9	-	TRBJ2-5	ASGRGETQY
TRBV6-1	-	TRBJ1-2	ASGRQRGIYGYT
TRBV15	few	TRBJ1-1	ATSRVPGTEAF
TRBV27	-	TRBJ1-2	ASSGTGEWYGYT
TRBV7-2	-	TRBJ2-5	ASSLVRQEQY
TRBV15	-	TRBJ1-1	ATSRESIPSGAF
TRBV7-9	-	TRBJ1-4	ASSPRPFRGTNEKLF
TRBV18	-	TRBJ1-5	ASSPRGRNGNQPQH
TRBV6-5	-	TRBJ2-3	ASSYSDKTAQY
TRBV7-3	-	TRBJ2-1	ASSYYSGRLAEQF
TRBV29-1	-	TRBJ1-2	SVGLGAAYGYT
TRBV7-2	-	TRBJ1-3	ASRAGGDGNTIY
TRBV7-8	-	TRBJ2-7	ASSLWDRVTEQY
TRBV18	-	TRBJ1-2	ASSPRGQLDGYT
TRBV6-1	-	TRBJ1-1	ASSESRRNTEAF
TRBV5-1	-	TRBJ2-3	ASNGGPNRVDTQY
TRBV6-6	-	TRBJ1-3	ASRYDRSGNTIY
TRBV2	-	TRBJ2-3	ASSPPSVSDTQY
TRBV4-1	-	TRBJ1-2	ASSHEPRGTGGYT
TRBV19	few	TRBJ2-5	ASSEREGRETQY
TRBV2	-	TRBJ2-5	ASSEEGVGTQY
TRBV7-2	-	TRBJ2-6	ASSLFGASSGANVLT
TRBV2	-	-	ATLGTSLSYEQY
TRBV9	-	TRBJ2-3	ASSAPGQADTQY
TRBV7-2	-	TRBJ2-5	ASSLGVSGSQETQY
TRBV7-6	-	TRBJ2-6	ASSLRGTGANVLT
TRBV19	-	TRBJ1-5	ASSMGRYSNQPQH
TRBV10-3	few	TRBJ1-4	AISGGQGATNEKLF